The present T cell receptor beta chain was sequenced within a study of shared clonotypes between healthy human individuals. The protocol was immunoSEQ multiplex PCR, while the TCRdb copy is restricted to in-frame clones and leaves out a portion. The sample has over a million clones, about 80% seen once. The ends were cut back, 2 bases at V and 0 bases at J, with 20 bases in the middle. CDR3 length equals 18 residues. Germline CDR1 is GTSNPN and CDR2 is SVGIG (reference sequence). The TCR comes from a man in his late teens or twenties in good health. Some clones in this sample may be carry-over from other donors' samples. The genes are TRBV30 and TRBJ1-3; D might be TRBD1 (5 bases). Sequenced input: memory CD4+ T cells from PBMCs. Subset given: CD45RA-negative fraction. CDR3 amino acids: CAWSPTGVGPSSGNTIYF. For the CDR3, the DNA is TGTGCCTGGAGTCCGACGGGGGTCGGCCCGAGCTCTGGAAACACCATATATTTT.